The 31 T cell receptor beta chains in this list originate from one sample, sequenced in a study of a mutant IDH1 vaccine in newly diagnosed glioma. Clones were sequenced by immunoSEQ multiplex PCR, and TCRdb holds only the in-frame ones, with some missing. Of tens of thousands of clones in the sample, 60% to 85% were seen once. Stated time point: baseline, week 1 (first vaccination visit). Described treatment: pre-vaccination baseline after standard-of-care therapy. This material consisted of PBMCs, taken from a glioma patient treated with radiotherapy, temozolomide or both. The receptor set was obtained from a woman between 40 and 50 years old with glioma.

The chain couples TRBV6-5 to TRBJ1-1, with D perhaps TRBD1 (5 bases). Trimming removed 0 bases at V and 5 bases at J, with 13 bases between. This CDR3 comprises 15 residues. Germline V gives CDR1 MNHEY, CDR2 SVGAGI. The CDR3 DNA sequence: TGTGCCAGCAGTTACTCTTTGGGGGGGATGACTGAAGCTTTCTTT. It encodes CASSYSLGGMTEAFF.

V gene TRBV2 combines with J gene TRBJ1-4, with 8 bases aligning to TRBD1. The CDR3 has 14 amino acids. J lost 7 bases, V lost 7 bases, and 8 bases had no gene match. The germline V gene encodes CDR1 SNHLY and CDR2 FYNNEI. For the CDR3, the DNA is TGTGCCAGCACCCCGACAGGGGCGGGTGAAAAACTGTTTTTT. It codes for CASTPTGAGEKLFF.

In this sample, this clone turned up once. The chain recombines TRBV5-1 with TRBJ2-5; perhaps TRBD2 as D (5 bases). Germline CDR1 reads SGHRS; CDR2 reads YFSETQ. The V end lost 2 bases, the J end lost 2 bases, and 7 bases lay between the germline ends. The CDR3 spans 13 residues. CDR3 bases: TGCGCCAGCAGCTTAACTAGACAAGAGACCCAGTACTTC. Amino acid sequence: CASSLTRQETQYF.

The V and J genes are TRBV18 and TRBJ2-2; D is unclear. Germline V CDR1 and CDR2: KGHSH, LQKENI. Trimming took off 2 bases at V and 1 base at J, with 8 bases between the two ends. The length of the CDR3 is 15 residues. CDR3 DNA sequence: TGTGCCAGCTCACCATCGACGGGGAACACCGGGGAGCTGTTTTTT. Translating gives CASSPSTGNTGELFF.

This rearrangement joins TRBV30 to TRBJ1-2; D gene ambiguous. Germline assignment: CDR1 GTSNPN and CDR2 SVGIG (reference sequence). Trimming took off 0 bases at V and 0 bases at J, with 8 bases between the two ends. The CDR3 sequence is 14 residues long. As DNA, the CDR3 is TGTGCCTGGAGTGTACTTAAGGCTAACTATGGCTACACCTTC. Translated: CAWSVLKANYGYTF.

This clone turned up a few times. The V call is TRBV14, the J call TRBJ1-1; 8 bases are a match to TRBD1. Per germline, CDR1 SGHDN and CDR2 FVKESK. This CDR3 region has 14 residues. The J segment lost 10 bases and the V segment lost 1 base, leaving 8 bases of the junction unmatched. The CDR3 is CASSQVRQGAGAFF. The CDR3 coding sequence is TGTGCCAGCAGCCAAGTTCGGCAGGGGGCTGGAGCTTTCTTT.

This rearrangement joins TRBV5-4 to TRBJ1-2; 8 bases match TRBD1. Trimming removed 0 bases from V and 4 bases from J; junction bases left unmatched: 11. This CDR3 spans 17 amino acids. Per the germline V gene, CDR1 is SGHNT and CDR2 is YYREEE (reference sequence). The CDR3 DNA follows: TGTGCCAGCAGCTTGGGACAGGGGATCGCTATTAGCTATGGCTACACCTTC. Translating gives CASSLGQGIAISYGYTF.

This chain links TRBV7-2 with TRBJ1-1, with a tentative D call TRBD1 (5 bases). The V end lost 3 bases, the J end lost 1 base, and 12 bases lay between the germline ends. Germline V gene sequence: CDR1 SGHTA, CDR2 FQGNSA. The length of the CDR3 is 15 residues. The CDR3 coding sequence is TGTGCCAGCAGCTTCGGTGGGGGGAGGAACACTGAAGCTTTCTTT. It yields the protein CASSFGGGRNTEAFF.

This clone was seen once. The chain uses TRBV7-8 and TRBJ2-3, with TRBD2 identical over 7 bases. CDR1 and CDR2 (germline): SGHVS, FQNEAQ. The V segment lost 6 bases and the J segment 5 bases; nucleotides outside the gene matches: 14. The CDR3 is 16 residues long. This CDR3 is CASSQIDLRGEDTQYF. CDR3 sequence (DNA): TGTGCCAGCAGTCAAATAGACCTCCGGGGGGAAGATACGCAGTATTTT.

The CDR3 sequence is CASSSAGGSTSGGYNEQFF. Here the CDR3 DNA reads TGTGCCAGCAGCTCCGCTGGGGGGTCGACTAGCGGGGGGTACAATGAGCAGTTCTTC. The V and J genes are TRBV5-4 and TRBJ2-1; 13 bases match TRBD2. Per germline, CDR1 SGHNT and CDR2 YYREEE (reference sequence). This CDR3 is 19 amino acids long. Trimming removed 3 bases from V and 4 bases from J; junction bases left unmatched: 13. Supplemented by reference TRBV5-4 and TRBJ2-1, the full variable domain reads ETGVTQSPTHLIKTRGQQVTLRCSSQSGHNTVSWYQQALGQGPQFIFQYYREEENGRGNFPPRFSGLQFPNYSSELNVNALELDDSALYLCASSSAGGSTSGGYNEQFFGPGTRLTVL.

The CDR3, as DNA: TGTGCCAGCAGTGCGGGGGCGGGGGCCTCCAATGAGCAGTTCTTC. Its protein product is CASSAGAGASNEQFF. The V call is TRBV2, the J call TRBJ2-1; D is perhaps TRBD2 (7 bases). This CDR3 is 15 amino acids long. Germline V gives CDR1 SNHLY, CDR2 FYNNEI. V lost 4 bases and J 6 bases, leaving 16 bases between the germline ends.

J is TRBJ2-2 and V is TRBV7-2, with TRBD1 matching 8 bases. This CDR3 comprises 16 residues. V lost 5 bases and J lost 0; bases outside the gene matches: 5. Germline V gene lookup returns CDR1 SGHTA and CDR2 FQGNSA. The CDR3 sequence: CASSPRTGTNTGELFF. The CDR3 DNA reads TGTGCCAGCAGCCCCCGGACAGGGACGAACACCGGGGAGCTGTTTTTT.

The chain has TRBV6-5 and TRBJ1-5, with 8 bases that match TRBD1. The V segment lost 5 bases and the J segment 2 bases; nucleotides outside the gene matches: 5. Germline CDR1 MNHEY, CDR2 SVGAGI. The CDR3 has 15 amino acids. The CDR3 DNA reads TGTGCCAGCAGTCCCTCGGGACAGGGCAATCAGCCCCAGCATTTT. Its protein product is CASSPSGQGNQPQHF.

Written as DNA, the CDR3 is TGTGCCAGCAGTTCCCGGACAGGGAACAACTATGGCTACACCTTC. Protein: CASSSRTGNNYGYTF. The V call is TRBV7-9, the J call TRBJ1-2; TRBD1 matches 8 bases. Germline assignment: CDR1 SEHNR and CDR2 FQNEAQ (reference sequence). The CDR3 has 15 residues. The junction had 8 bases not matched to a gene; V was cut back by 6 bases and J by 2 bases.

Here the CDR3 reads CASSYSRGGNTEAFF. The CDR3 nucleotides read TGTGCCAGCAGTTACTCGAGAGGGGGGAACACTGAAGCTTTCTTT. The chain carries TRBV6-5 and TRBJ1-1, with D possibly being TRBD1 (6 bases). Germline V CDR1 and CDR2: MNHEY, SVGAGI. With 0 bases removed from V and 1 base from J, the gap between germline ends came to 9 bases. The CDR3 consists of 15 residues.

The chain links TRBV14 to TRBJ2-7; 9 bases map to TRBD1. V dropped 4 bases and J dropped 6; count of bases not matched to a gene: 4. Looked up from germline, CDR1 is SGHDN and CDR2 is FVKESK. This CDR3 contains 13 residues. The CDR3 DNA sequence: TGTGCCAGCAGCCTAGGGACAGGGCGCGAGCAGTACTTC. Its translation is CASSLGTGREQYF.

The chain joins TRBV7-9 to TRBJ1-4, with 7 nucleotides matching TRBD1. Germline trimming cut 5 bases from V and 5 bases from J; bases unmatched to any gene: 5. This CDR3 is 14 amino acids long. Germline CDR1 SEHNR, CDR2 FQNEAQ (reference sequence). CDR3 nucleotide sequence: TGTGCCAGCAGCCCGCGGGACAGCAATGAAAAACTGTTTTTT. This translates into CASSPRDSNEKLFF.

The rearrangement links TRBV2 to TRBJ1-4, with TRBD1 matching over 7 bases. CDR3 length: 14 amino acids. The germline V gene encodes CDR1 SNHLY and CDR2 FYNNEI. V lost 7 bases, J lost 7 bases, and 9 bases stayed unmatched. As DNA, the CDR3 is TGTGCCAGCACCGGGGCAGGGGGAGGTGAAAAACTGTTTTTT. Translated, it gives CASTGAGGGEKLFF.

The chain recombines TRBV6-5 with TRBJ1-2, with 10 nucleotides matching TRBD1. Unmatched junction bases numbered 4, after V lost 6 bases and J lost 6 bases. The length of the CDR3 is 13 residues. The germline V gene encodes CDR1 MNHEY and CDR2 SVGAGI. The CDR3 coding sequence is TGTGCCAGCAGGGGACAGGGGCGGGATGGCTACACCTTC. Translation: CASRGQGRDGYTF.

The chain links TRBV6-1 to TRBJ1-2; weak D call: TRBD1 (6 bases). The germline V and J ends were trimmed by 6 bases and 8 bases, with 10 bases remaining between them. Germline V gene data show CDR1 as MNHNS and CDR2 as SASEGT. The CDR3 totals 11 residues. CDR3 coding DNA: TGTGCCAGCAGCTACAGGGTCGGCTACACCTTC. Residues: CASSYRVGYTF.

This chain links TRBV7-6 with TRBJ1-1; D not resolved. CDR1 SGHVS and CDR2 FNYEAQ come from the germline V gene. V shed 1 base and J shed 0 bases, with 12 bases lying between them. CDR3 length equals 16 residues. The CDR3 nucleotides are TGTGCCAGCAGCTTAGAATCTGGAAATATGAACACTGAAGCTTTCTTT. It codes for CASSLESGNMNTEAFF.

J is TRBJ1-2 and V is TRBV2, with 9 bases aligning to TRBD1. Losses at the gene ends were 6 bases for V and 6 bases for J; bases not matched to a gene: 5. CDR3 size: 13 residues. From germline, CDR1 is SNHLY and CDR2 FYNNEI. The CDR3 sequence is CASRGWTGDGYTF. The DNA of the CDR3 is TGTGCCAGCAGAGGCTGGACAGGGGATGGCTACACCTTC.

This rearrangement joins TRBV5-4 to TRBJ1-2; 7 bases line up with TRBD1. Trimming took 4 bases from V and 2 from J; bases not matched to a gene: 11. Germline CDR1 and CDR2: SGHNT and YYREEE (reference sequence). The CDR3 totals 16 residues. CDR3 sequence: CASSLLTGTRNYGYTF. CDR3 bases: TGTGCCAGCAGCCTTTTGACAGGGACGAGAAACTATGGCTACACCTTC.

V gene TRBV2 combines with J gene TRBJ2-1; D unresolved. CDR3 length: 15 amino acids. Trimming shortened V by 7 bases and J by 0 bases, and 13 bases separated the two germline ends. The V gene's germline CDR1 is SNHLY and CDR2 FYNNEI. This chain's CDR3 is CASNEAGPSYNEQFF. Written as DNA, the CDR3 is TGTGCCAGCAACGAAGCTGGGCCCTCCTACAATGAGCAGTTCTTC.

CDR3 in DNA: TGTGCCAGCAGCTTAGGCGGCGGGGGCTCCTACGAGCAGTACTTC. It is translated as CASSLGGGGSYEQYF. This chain uses TRBV7-2 with TRBJ2-7; TRBD2 matches 7 bases. This CDR3 is 15 amino acids long. Germline assignment: CDR1 SGHTA and CDR2 FQGNSA. Germline trimming cut 1 base from V and 0 bases from J; bases unmatched to any gene: 3.

The chain employs TRBV10-2 and TRBJ2-5; D is unclear. This CDR3 is built from 10 residues. The V end was cut by 4 bases, the J end by 7 bases, with 4 bases between. Germline loops: CDR1 WSHSY, CDR2 SAAADI. As DNA, the CDR3 is TGCGCCAGCAGTGGAGGGACCCAGTACTTC. This translates into CASSGGTQYF.

The chain recombines TRBV21-1 with TRBJ1-5. TRBV21-1 is recorded as a pseudogene. CDR3 length: 16 amino acids. The CDR3 loop reads CASSRVAECGNQPQHF. The CDR3 bases are TGTGCCAGCAGCAGGGTAGCGGAGTGTGGCAATCAGCCCCAGCATTTT.

The chain links TRBV11-2 to TRBJ1-1; D uncertain. The CDR3 sequence is 15 residues long. CDR1 is SGHAT and CDR2 is FQNNGV in the germline V gene. Trimming removed 5 bases from V and 0 bases from J, with 13 bases in between. The CDR3 here is CASSPRGRLNTEAFF. The DNA of the CDR3 is TGTGCCAGCAGCCCAAGAGGGCGGTTGAACACTGAAGCTTTCTTT.

The V call is TRBV12-5, the J call TRBJ1-5; no reliable D call. Germline CDR1 LGHNT, CDR2 FRNRAP. The CDR3 is made up of 15 amino acids. Trimming shortened V by 3 bases and J by 6 bases, and 15 bases separated the two germline ends. CDR3 amino acids: CASGLLLGMSQPQHF. CDR3 sequence (DNA): TGTGCTAGTGGTTTACTTCTGGGGATGAGTCAGCCCCAGCATTTT.

The chain recombines TRBV18 with TRBJ1-2; TRBD1 matches at 7 bases. J was trimmed by 8 bases and V by 3 bases; bases with no gene match: 6. The CDR3 runs 13 residues. Germline CDR1 is KGHSH and CDR2 is LQKENI. The CDR3: CASSPQGVRGYTF. The CDR3 region has the DNA TGTGCCAGCTCACCTCAGGGGGTACGGGGCTACACCTTC.

The V and J genes are TRBV5-4 and TRBJ1-5; D gene ambiguous. V was pared by 4 bases and J by 6 bases, with 17 bases between. Germline CDR1 and CDR2: SGHNT and YYREEE (reference sequence). This CDR3 contains 15 residues. The CDR3 DNA reads as TGTGCCAGCAGCATGGCCGGGAGTAAGGGTCAGCCCCAGCATTTT. Translation gives CASSMAGSKGQPQHF. The full variable domain, completed using reference TRBV5-4 and TRBJ1-5, is ETGVTQSPTHLIKTRGQQVTLRCSSQSGHNTVSWYQQALGQGPQFIFQYYREEENGRGNFPPRFSGLQFPNYSSELNVNALELDDSALYLCASSMAGSKGQPQHFGDGTRLSIL.